A selection of T cell receptor beta chains follows, all from one sample in a study of T-cell memory formation after mild COVID-19. TCRdb ran MiXCR on the 5' RACE reads and lists one entry per CDR3 protein. This table holds about 90,000 distinct CDR3 sequences, approximately 15% found once. The specimen was PBMCs or a T cell subset sorted from them (not recorded which). These receptors originate from a man aged 18 to 29 who had mild COVID-19 (a few samples of this study predate the infection). Cell type and time point are not known. Each CDR3 is given with its conserved first and last residue. D genes are given only for firm matches. Size tells how often a clone was seen (once, few, many) or the class of an expanded clone, and some rows leave it out.

d_call	j_call	clone_size	v_call	cdr3_aa	cdr3_nt
-	TRBJ2-2	-	TRBV2	CASSEARANTGELFF	TGTGCCAGCAGTGAAGCGAGGGCCAACACCGGGGAGCTGTTTTTT
TRBD1	TRBJ1-6	-	TRBV5-6	CASSFGQVHSPLHF	TGTGCCAGCAGCTTTGGACAGGTTCATTCACCCCTCCACTTT
TRBD1	TRBJ1-4	-	TRBV7-9	CASSLKGAGVEKLFF	TGTGCCAGCAGCTTAAAGGGGGCAGGTGTTGAAAAACTGTTTTTT
-	TRBJ1-1	-	TRBV12-3/TRBV12-4	CASSYPGAGTEAFF	TGTGCCAGCAGTTACCCGGGGGCGGGCACTGAAGCTTTCTTT
TRBD2	TRBJ2-3	few	TRBV9	CASSTSSGGVTDTQYF	TGTGCCAGCAGCACCTCTAGCGGGGGGGTCACAGATACGCAGTATTTT
-	TRBJ1-2	many	TRBV4-1	CASSQKAEKPNYGYTF	TGCGCCAGCAGCCAAAAGGCAGAGAAGCCTAACTATGGCTACACCTTC
-	TRBJ2-1	-	TRBV7-3	CASSLDRRNEQFF	TGTGCCAGCAGCTTAGACAGGCGTAATGAGCAGTTCTTC
-	TRBJ2-7	few	TRBV10-2	CASSEPLFYEQYF	TGCGCCAGCAGTGAACCCTTGTTTTACGAGCAGTACTTC
-	TRBJ2-2	few	TRBV11-2	CASSLGATATGELFF	TGTGCCAGCAGCTTAGGGGCCACCGCAACCGGGGAGCTGTTTTTT
-	TRBJ2-7	few	TRBV27	CASSYRDAYEQYF	TGTGCCAGCAGTTATCGGGATGCCTACGAGCAGTACTTC
-	TRBJ1-4	-	TRBV27	CASSIGVWDEKLFF	TGTGCCAGCAGTATAGGTGTATGGGATGAAAAACTGTTTTTT
-	TRBJ2-7	-	TRBV29-1	CSVEVLYEQYF	TGCAGCGTTGAAGTGTTGTACGAGCAGTACTTC
-	TRBJ1-3	-	TRBV20-1	CSARDPGPSSGNTIYF	TGCAGTGCTAGAGACCCCGGGCCTTCCTCTGGAAACACCATATATTTT
-	TRBJ1-2	-	TRBV20-1	CSARGWYIYGYTF	TGCAGTGCTAGAGGGTGGTATATATATGGCTACACCTTC
-	TRBJ2-1	-	TRBV6-6	CASTSAGLFYNEQFF	TGTGCCAGCACTTCGGCGGGATTATTCTACAATGAGCAGTTCTTC
-	TRBJ2-3	few	TRBV6-5	CASSYLSSGRIFTDTQYF	TGTGCCAGCAGTTACTTGTCTAGTGGTCGTATTTTCACAGATACGCAGTATTTT
TRBD1	TRBJ1-2	many	TRBV6-6	CASSYTGGGYGYTF	TGTGCCAGCAGTTACACAGGGGGCGGGTATGGCTACACCTTC
TRBD2	TRBJ2-1	few	TRBV4-3	CASSQEVAGGGPPTRQFF	TGCGCCAGCAGCCAAGAGGTAGCGGGCGGGGGACCCCCAACGCGGCAGTTCTTC
-	TRBJ1-5	few	TRBV10-3	CAIRLGPQHF	TGTGCCATCAGACTAGGGCCCCAGCATTTT
-	TRBJ2-1	few	TRBV27	CASKTGGNEQFF	TGTGCCAGCAAAACTGGGGGCAATGAGCAGTTCTTC
-	TRBJ2-7	-	TRBV15	CATGGQGGYEQYF	TGTGCCACAGGGGGTCAGGGGGGCTACGAGCAGTACTTC
-	TRBJ1-6	few	TRBV27	CASSSLVNSPLHF	TGTGCCAGCAGTTCACTTGTAAATTCACCCCTCCACTTT
-	TRBJ2-1	-	TRBV3-1	CASSHEPNSYNEQFF	TGTGCCAGCAGCCACGAGCCCAACTCCTACAATGAGCAGTTCTTC
-	TRBJ1-1	many	TRBV7-9	CASSLARGVNTEAFF	TGTGCCAGCAGCTTAGCTCGGGGGGTGAACACTGAAGCTTTCTTT
TRBD1	TRBJ1-6	few	TRBV5-6	CASSSGQGISPLHF	TGTGCCAGCAGCTCGGGACAGGGAATTTCACCCCTCCACTTT
-	TRBJ2-1	many	TRBV7-6	CASSFGYEQFF	TGTGCCAGCAGCTTTGGCTATGAGCAGTTCTTC
-	TRBJ1-1	-	TRBV6-6	CASTPHGGANTEAFF	TGTGCCAGCACTCCACACGGAGGGGCGAACACTGAAGCTTTCTTT
-	TRBJ2-3	-	TRBV5-1	CASSLRQSTDTQYF	TGCGCCAGCAGCTTACGACAGTCCACAGATACGCAGTATTTT
-	TRBJ2-1	few	TRBV2	CASSEGYNEQFF	TGTGCCAGCAGTGAAGGATACAATGAGCAGTTCTTC
-	TRBJ2-7	-	TRBV28	CASSPLYEQYF	TGTGCCAGCAGCCCTCTCTACGAGCAGTACTTC
-	TRBJ1-1	few	TRBV5-1	CASSAFKLGGSEAFF	TGCGCCAGCAGCGCTTTTAAGTTAGGGGGTTCTGAAGCTTTCTTT
-	TRBJ2-2	-	TRBV7-2	CASSLFVGELFF	TGTGCCAGCAGCTTATTTGTCGGGGAGCTGTTTTTT
TRBD1	TRBJ1-4	-	TRBV12-3/TRBV12-4	CASTLGGQGGLFF	TGTGCCAGCACCTTGGGCGGCCAGGGGGGACTGTTTTTT
-	TRBJ2-1	few	TRBV6-6	CASSYFDAGEQFF	TGTGCCAGCAGTTACTTTGACGCGGGGGAGCAGTTCTTC
-	TRBJ1-5	-	TRBV9	CASSVGDTSQPQHF	TGTGCCAGCAGCGTAGGGGACACCTCTCAGCCCCAGCATTTT
-	TRBJ1-1	few	TRBV7-2	CASSPHPGRRTEAFF	TGTGCCAGCAGCCCACATCCAGGGCGGAGAACTGAAGCTTTCTTT